This is a list of T cell receptor beta chains from one sample in a study of T-cell reconstitution after alpha-beta-depleted transplantation in children. TCRdb used MiXCR to reprocess the PCR reads, holding one entry per CDR3 protein. The repertoire has a few hundred thousand distinct CDR3 sequences, over 25% of them found once; the top ten carry about a third. The sample consisted of PBMCs, taken before TCRalphabeta/CD19-depleted stem cell transplant. All receptors derive from a boy under three years old with Wiskott-Aldrich syndrome, due to receive a stem cell transplant. CDR3s include the opening cysteine and the closing phenylalanine or tryptophan. Fields, in order: V gene, J gene, D gene, CDR3 length, clone size, CDR3 DNA, CDR3 protein. D genes are given only for firm matches. Not all rows give a size; the values are once, few, many and, for expanded clones, a class.

>TRBV6-4|TRBJ2-1|NA|11|few
TGTGCCAGCAGCGCAACATGTGAGCAGTTCTTC
CASSATCEQFF
>TRBV4-2|TRBJ2-1|TRBD2|20|few
TGTGCCAGCAGCCAATTTGGTGGACTAGCGGGAATCGTGTCCTACAATGAGCAGTTCTTC
CASSQFGGLAGIVSYNEQFF
>TRBV10-3|TRBJ1-5|NA|14|few
TGTGCCATCAGTGAGGGGTATAGCAATCAGCCCCAGCATTTT
CAISEGYSNQPQHF
>TRBV20-1|TRBJ2-3|TRBD2|13|NA
TGCAGTGCCCCCCGGACTAGCGCAGATACGCAGTATTTT
CSAPRTSADTQYF
>TRBV27|TRBJ2-5|TRBD2|16|few
TGTGCCAGCAGTTTGCGGCTAGCGGGAGGGGCAGAGACCCAGTACTTC
CASSLRLAGGAETQYF
>TRBV29-1|TRBJ2-1|NA|12|NA
TGCAGCGTTGAAGAGGTTTGGCGGGAAGGGTTCTTC
CSVEEVWREGFF
>TRBV12-3/TRBV12-4|TRBJ1-2|NA|12|NA
TGTGCCAGCAGGTCCCGGAACTATGGCTACACCTTC
CASRSRNYGYTF
>TRBV3-1|TRBJ2-5|NA|13|NA
TGTGCCAGCAGCCAAGAGTGGGAGGAGACCCAGTACTTC
CASSQEWEETQYF
>TRBV7-2|TRBJ1-4|NA|14|few
TGTGCCAGCAGCTTAGTGTCAGGCGGTGAAAAACTGTTTTTT
CASSLVSGGEKLFF
>TRBV6-1|TRBJ2-7|TRBD2|15|NA
TGTGCCAGCAGTGCCGCGGGGAGGGTAGGCTACGAGCAGTACTTC
CASSAAGRVGYEQYF
>TRBV5-1|TRBJ2-1|NA|15|NA
TGCGCCAGCAGCGGCCTCCTGGGAAAGGGCAATGAGCAGTTCTTC
CASSGLLGKGNEQFF
>TRBV7-2|TRBJ1-2|NA|15|few
TGTGCCAGCAGCTTACGTCCCTCGCAGGCCTATCGCTACACCTTC
CASSLRPSQAYRYTF
>TRBV2|TRBJ1-1|NA|14|few
TGTGCCAGCAGTGAATTGGTGATTTCTAGGGAAGCTTTCTTT
CASSELVISREAFF
>TRBV24-1|TRBJ2-1|TRBD2|16|few
TGTGCCACCAGTGACGCAGCGGGAGTGAACTACAATGAGCAGTTCTTC
CATSDAAGVNYNEQFF
>TRBV20-1|TRBJ2-7|NA|15|NA
TGCAGTGCTATAGTTTGGGTGAGATACAGCAACGAGCAGTACTTC
CSAIVWVRYSNEQYF
>TRBV28|TRBJ2-1|NA|14|few
TGTGCCAGCAGCCGGAGGGGGAACTACAATGAGCAGTTCTTC
CASSRRGNYNEQFF